The 16 T cell receptor beta chains below come from one sample, sequenced in a study of regulatory T cells in long-lasting Graves disease. Assembly of TCR beta libraries relied on iRepertoire HTBI primers together with Arm-PCR of CDR3 regions. TCRdb reprocessed the multiplex PCR reads with MiXCR, giving one entry per CDR3 protein. The profile shows about 560,000 distinct CDR3 sequences, roughly a sixth of them singletons. This sample's time point: newly diagnosed GD, antithyroid drugs for less than 3 months. After RNA was extracted from PBMCs, the TCR library was made from it. These same data were also listed under a study on T cells in Graves' hyperthyroidism and ophthalmopathy.

The input for sequencing was peripheral blood mononuclear cells (PBMCs), taken at new diagnosis, from a patient treated with antithyroid drugs. These receptors were collected from a man aged 18 to 30 with Graves disease.

V and J are TRBV5-1 and TRBJ2-3; TRBD1 aligns across 10 bases. V trimming: 7 bases; J trimming: 6 bases; junction bases outside the gene matches: 8. The CDR3 spans 14 residues. Germline V CDR1 and CDR2: SGHRS, YFSETQ. The CDR3 bases are TGCGCCAGCCGCAGACAGGGGGCGTTTGATACGCAGTATTTT. Translated: CASRRQGAFDTQYF.

This clonotype appeared once. The V call is TRBV7-9, the J call TRBJ2-1; 14 positions agree with TRBD2. There are 16 residues in the CDR3. Germline loops: CDR1 SEHNR, CDR2 FQNEAQ (reference sequence). The junction had 5 bases not matched to a gene; V was cut back by 2 bases and J by 8 bases. CDR3 DNA sequence: TGTGCCAGCAGCTTACCGACTAGCGGGAGGGCCGATGAGCAGTTCTTC. Translated, it gives CASSLPTSGRADEQFF.

At least ten counts were recorded for this clonotype. The rearrangement uses TRBV6-1 and TRBJ2-7; TRBD1 agrees at 8 bases. The CDR3 contains 13 residues. Germline assignment: CDR1 MNHNS and CDR2 SASEGT. With 6 bases clipped from V and 5 bases from J, the junction kept 6 bases outside the gene matches. CDR3 in DNA: TGTGCCAGCAGCGACAGGGGTCCGGACGAGCAGTACTTC. Its protein product is CASSDRGPDEQYF.

This clonotype was seen just once. The V call is TRBV5-6, the J call TRBJ1-2, with 11 bases aligning to TRBD1. Trimming removed 1 base from V and 4 bases from J; junction bases left unmatched: 6. This CDR3 spans 16 amino acids. Germline values: CDR1 SGHDT, CDR2 YYEEEE. CDR3 sequence reads: CASSLSDRGRGYGYTF. The CDR3, as DNA: TGTGCCAGCAGCTTGTCGGACAGGGGGCGAGGCTATGGCTACACCTTC.

This clonotype showed up just once. The CDR3 spells CASSLASRTANYEQYF. The CDR3 DNA reads as TGTGCCAGCAGTTTAGCCTCCAGGACAGCCAACTACGAGCAGTACTTC. V usage is TRBV28 and J usage is TRBJ2-7; a weak D match, TRBD1 (6 bases). The ends were cut back, 2 bases at V and 3 bases at J, with 17 bases in the middle. In germline, CDR1 is MDHEN, CDR2 SYDVKM. The CDR3 sequence is 16 residues long.

This clonotype occurred a few times. V is TRBV5-1 and J is TRBJ2-3, with D possibly TRBD2 on 7 matching bases. This CDR3 comprises 15 residues. V lost 7 bases and J 6 bases, leaving 21 bases between the germline ends. Germline V lookup: CDR1 SGHRS, CDR2 YFSETQ. For the CDR3, the DNA is TGCGCCAGCCGGGTCGGGGGCGGGAGATTGGATACGCAGTATTTT. As protein: CASRVGGGRLDTQYF.

Many counts were recorded for this clonotype. The junction shows a germline mismatch at one end, possibly a read error. The rearrangement uses TRBV7-9 and TRBJ2-7; D gene ambiguous. From germline, CDR1 is SEHNR and CDR2 FQNEAQ (reference sequence). The CDR3 totals 12 residues. The CDR3 reads CASSLVSGEQYF. CDR3 nucleotides: TGTGCCAGCAGTTTAGTTTCCGGGGAGCAGTACTTC.

The chain couples TRBV10-2 to TRBJ2-7, with 13 bases that match TRBD2. Unmatched junction bases numbered 7, after V lost 6 bases and J lost 5 bases. Germline V gene data show CDR1 as WSHSY and CDR2 as SAAADI. The CDR3 consists of 15 residues. CDR3 bases: TGCGCCAGCAGAGCCGGGACTAGCGGGATGAACGAGCAGTACTTC. This translates into CASRAGTSGMNEQYF.

This clonotype has a count of ten or more. The chain couples TRBV29-1 to TRBJ1-1, with TRBD1 as a possible D gene (5 bases). Deletions cut 6 bases from V and 0 bases from J, with 14 bases between. The germline V gene encodes CDR1 SQVTM and CDR2 ANQGSEA. The CDR3 sequence is 14 residues long. The CDR3 DNA follows: TGCAGCGTCCAGACCGGGACGGTGAACACTGAAGCTTTCTTT. Encoded protein: CSVQTGTVNTEAFF.

This clonotype was seen at least ten times. This sequence joins TRBV27 and TRBJ1-2; TRBD1 aligns across 7 bases. The CDR3 contains 13 residues. Germline trimming cut 5 bases from V and 4 bases from J; bases unmatched to any gene: 4. Germline assignment: CDR1 MNHEY and CDR2 SMNVEV (reference sequence). CDR3 nucleotides: TGTGCCAGCAGTCAGAGGGGGCTCTATGGCTACACCTTC. Amino acids: CASSQRGLYGYTF.

As concerns this clonotype: This may come from a read error, since a much larger clone is one base off. The chain employs TRBV30 and TRBJ2-7; no reliable D call. This CDR3 has 12 residues. Germline CDR1 reads GTSNPN; CDR2 reads SVGIG (reference sequence). The CDR3 sequence is CARSGLSYEQYF. CDR3 nucleotide sequence: TGTGCCCGGAGTGGTCTGAGCTACGAGCAGTACTTC.

The rearrangement joins TRBV10-3 to TRBJ1-2, with D possibly matching TRBD1 (5 bases). The CDR3 is 12 amino acids. Germline CDR1 and CDR2: ENHRY and SYGVKD. Between the trimmed V and J ends, which lost 10 bases and 3 bases, there was a span of 12 bases. The CDR3 region has the DNA TGTGCCACCTTGGGGGAGGACTATGGCTACACCTTC. Its protein product is CATLGEDYGYTF.

This clonotype was observed a few times. The chain has TRBV25-1 and TRBJ2-4; TRBD2 aligns across 13 bases. The CDR3 runs 16 residues. Germline assignment: CDR1 MGHDK and CDR2 SYGVNS. Trimming removed 3 bases from V and 7 bases from J; junction bases left unmatched: 6. The CDR3 DNA reads as TGTGCCAGCAGTGACACCGGACTAGCGGGAGTGAACATTCAGTACTTC. Encoded protein: CASSDTGLAGVNIQYF. The full variable domain, in which reference TRBV25-1 and TRBJ2-4 provide the parts outside the CDR3, is EADIYQTPRYLVIGTGKKITLECSQTMGHDKMYWYQQDPGMELHLIHYSYGVNSTEKGDLSSESTVSRIRTEHFPLTLESARPSHTSQYLCASSDTGLAGVNIQYFGAGTRLSVL.

This clonotype showed up just a few times. The chain joins TRBV20-1 to TRBJ2-1; 12 nucleotides agree with TRBD2. The length of the CDR3 is 21 residues. J was trimmed by 5 bases and V by 0 bases; bases with no gene match: 20. Germline V CDR1 and CDR2: DFQATT, SNEGSKA (reference sequence). DNA of the CDR3: TGCAGTGCTAGAGATAGGGCCCTAATAGGACTAGCGGGATACATTAACAATGAGCAGTTCTTC. Its translation is CSARDRALIGLAGYINNEQFF.

This clonotype was found a few times. One junction end disagrees with the germline gene, perhaps due to a read error. The rearrangement joins TRBV7-9 to TRBJ2-7; 10 bases agree with TRBD1. Germline V gene data show CDR1 as SEHNR and CDR2 as FQNEAQ (reference sequence). The CDR3 is 15 amino acids. The DNA of the CDR3 is TGTGCCAGCAGCGTAGGGACAGGGGTCTCCTACGAGCAGTGCTTC. Residues: CASSVGTGVSYEQCF.

This clonotype was seen at least ten times. The gene calls are TRBV16 and TRBJ2-7; D perhaps matches TRBD1 (5 bases). Trimming took 0 bases from V and 0 from J, leaving 12 bases between them. The CDR3 loop spans 16 amino acids. Germline lookup yields CDR1 KGHSY and CDR2 FQNENV. The CDR3 region is CASSQSGQALSYEQYF. The CDR3 bases are TGTGCCAGCAGCCAATCGGGGCAGGCACTCTCCTACGAGCAGTACTTC. Full variable domain (remainder filled in from reference TRBV16 and TRBJ2-7): GEEVAQTPKHLVRGEGQKAKLYCAPIKGHSYVFWYQQVLKNEFKFLISFQNENVFDETGMPKERFSAKCLPNSPCSLEIQATKLEDSAVYFCASSQSGQALSYEQYFGPGTRLTVT.